This T cell receptor beta chain was identified in a study of cytomegalovirus exposure and HLA in healthy donors. About this clone: What it binds is not known.

Whole-study results and caveats: A later analysis showed HLA-associated TCR beta chains outstripping equally common others in clonal expansion.

With 60 Vbeta and 13 Jbeta primers, the PCR was carried out. Here immunoSEQ multiplex PCR was the method, and the copy in TCRdb shows in-frame clones only, minus some. The top ten clones hold 9.5% to 12% of a sample with tens of thousands of clones, 86% of them seen once. CDR3 length: 14 amino acids. Germline values: CDR1 MNHEY, CDR2 SVGAGI. V lost 6 bases, J lost 2 bases, and 14 bases lay in between. The source material was PBMCs. The genes are TRBV6-5 and TRBJ2-7; perhaps TRBD1 as D (7 bases). The receptor was isolated from a woman in her forties in good health and CMV-seropositive. The CDR3: CASSVAGGTYEQYF. The CDR3 DNA reads as TGTGCCAGCAGCGTTGCAGGGGGGACCTACGAGCAGTACTTC.